This TCR beta chain was obtained from a study of blood T cell repertoires in COVID-19. Across the study: COVID-19 samples collected from the United States, Italy and Spain covered acute and convalescent phases. T cells, B-cell-depleted T cells, or PBMCs supplied cDNA or gDNA.

The V gene end was trimmed by 5 bases and the J gene end by 6 bases; junction bases not matched to a gene: 9. In germline, CDR1 is SEHNR, CDR2 FQNEAQ (reference sequence). This CDR3 spans 14 amino acids. Authors' analysis steps: Amplified reference gene primers provided the basis for estimating nucleated cell counts. Repertoires were generated with immunoSEQ multiplex PCR, while TCRdb's copy carries only in-frame clones and drops some. V, J and clone size reflect that table, while D and trimming were determined from the DNA. The table shows about 240,000 clones, with 70% to 85% occurring only once. This rearrangement joins TRBV7-9 to TRBJ1-2, with TRBD1 identical over 7 bases. The receptor was isolated from a woman older than 75 with acute or convalescent COVID-19. What was sequenced was peripheral blood. CDR3 protein: CASSQSGGRNGYTF. CDR3 in DNA: TGTGCCAGCAGCCAATCAGGGGGACGCAATGGCTACACCTTC. Using reference TRBV7-9 and TRBJ1-2 for the parts outside the CDR3, the full variable domain is DTGVSQNPRHKITKRGQNVTFRCDPISEHNRLYWYRQTLGQGPEFLTYFQNEAQLEKSRLLSDRFSAERPKGSFSTLEIQRTEQGDSAMYLCASSQSGGRNGYTFGSGTRLTVV.